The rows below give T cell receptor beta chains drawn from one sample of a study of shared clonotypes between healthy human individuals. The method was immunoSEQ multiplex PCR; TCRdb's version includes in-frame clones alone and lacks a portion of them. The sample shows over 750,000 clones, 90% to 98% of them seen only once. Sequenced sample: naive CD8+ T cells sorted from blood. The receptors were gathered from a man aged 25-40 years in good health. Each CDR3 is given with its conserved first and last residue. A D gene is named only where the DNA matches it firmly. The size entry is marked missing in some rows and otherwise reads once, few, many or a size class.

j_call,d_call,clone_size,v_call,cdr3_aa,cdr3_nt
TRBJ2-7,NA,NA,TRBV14,CASSQDGSRNYEQYF,TGTGCCAGCAGCCAAGATGGGAGCCGGAACTACGAGCAGTACTTC
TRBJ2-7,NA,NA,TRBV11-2,CASSTGGREQYF,TGTGCCAGCAGCACCGGGGGCCGGGAGCAGTACTTC
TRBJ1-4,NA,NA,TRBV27,CASSFVGALNEKLFF,TGTGCCAGCAGTTTTGTCGGGGCCCTTAATGAAAAACTGTTTTTT
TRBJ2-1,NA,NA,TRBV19,CASRPDHTGNLEQFF,TGTGCCAGTAGGCCGGATCACACGGGAAATTTGGAGCAGTTCTTC
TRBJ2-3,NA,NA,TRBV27,CASRHRLWDTQYF,TGTGCCAGCAGACACAGGTTGTGGGATACGCAGTATTTT
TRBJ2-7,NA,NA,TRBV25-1,CASKEDTYEQYF,TGTGCCAGCAAGGAGGATACCTACGAGCAGTACTTC
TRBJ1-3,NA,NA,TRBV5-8,CAVAPGAGNTIYF,TGTGCAGTCGCCCCAGGGGCTGGAAACACCATATATTTT
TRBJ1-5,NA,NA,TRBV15,CATSKAASNQPQHF,TGTGCCACCAGCAAGGCGGCCAGCAATCAGCCCCAGCATTTT
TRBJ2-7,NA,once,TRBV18,CASSPGRTLFDEQYF,TGTGCCAGCTCACCAGGTAGGACCCTTTTTGACGAGCAGTACTTC
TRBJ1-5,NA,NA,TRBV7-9,CASSLGGPGQPQHF,TGTGCCAGCAGCTTAGGGGGGCCAGGTCAGCCCCAGCATTTT
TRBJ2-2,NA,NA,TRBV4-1,CASSQVEESTGELFF,TGCGCCAGCAGCCAAGTGGAGGAGAGCACCGGGGAGCTGTTTTTT
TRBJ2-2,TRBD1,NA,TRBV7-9,CASSSRTGSSAGELFF,TGTGCCAGCAGCTCTAGGACAGGGTCTTCCGCCGGGGAGCTGTTTTTT
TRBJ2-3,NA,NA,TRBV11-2,CASSFAAGEGGTDTQYF,TGTGCCAGCAGCTTCGCGGCGGGAGAGGGGGGCACAGATACGCAGTATTTT
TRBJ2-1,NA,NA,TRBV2,CASSTSGTSSYNEQFF,TGTGCCAGCAGCACGAGCGGAACCAGCTCCTACAATGAGCAGTTCTTC
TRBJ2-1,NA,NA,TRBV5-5,CASSLVGRQDNEQFF,TGTGCCAGCAGCTTAGTCGGGAGACAGGACAATGAGCAGTTCTTC
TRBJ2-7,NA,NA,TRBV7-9,CASSFSGYEQYF,TGTGCCAGCAGCTTTTCCGGGTACGAGCAGTACTTC
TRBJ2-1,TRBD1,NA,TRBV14,CASRPTGLSSYNEQFF,TGTGCCAGCAGACCGACAGGGTTGAGCTCCTACAATGAGCAGTTCTTC
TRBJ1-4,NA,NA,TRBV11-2,CASSFRRTENEKLFF,TGTGCCAGCAGCTTCCGGAGGACAGAGAATGAAAAACTGTTTTTT
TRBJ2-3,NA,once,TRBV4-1,CASSQANPGPTDTQYF,TGCGCCAGCAGCCAAGCTAACCCCGGCCCCACAGATACGCAGTATTTT
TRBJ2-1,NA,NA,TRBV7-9,CASSLDFGPQEQFF,TGTGCCAGCAGCTTAGATTTCGGGCCGCAGGAGCAGTTCTTC
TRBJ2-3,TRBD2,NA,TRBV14,CASSQDLGLGGLNTQYF,TGTGCCAGCAGCCAAGATTTAGGACTGGGAGGGCTTAATACGCAGTATTTT
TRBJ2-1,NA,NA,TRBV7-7,CASSPDSASSYNEQFF,TGTGCCAGCAGCCCGGACAGCGCTAGCTCCTACAATGAGCAGTTCTTC
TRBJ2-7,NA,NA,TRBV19,CASSRSSAYEQYF,TGTGCCAGTAGTCGTAGCAGCGCCTACGAGCAGTACTTC
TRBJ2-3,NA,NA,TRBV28,CASSLYGPRPTDTQYF,TGTGCCAGCAGTTTGTACGGGCCCCGTCCCACAGATACGCAGTATTTT
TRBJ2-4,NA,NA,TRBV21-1,CASSKPPTSPALAKNIQYF,TGTGCCAGCAGCAAACCCCCCACTAGTCCTGCACTAGCCAAAAACATTCAGTACTTC
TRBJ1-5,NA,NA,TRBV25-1,CASSEISTEDNQPQHF,TGTGCCAGCAGTGAAATTTCGACAGAAGACAATCAGCCCCAGCATTTT
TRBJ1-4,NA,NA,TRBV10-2,CASRTGGEKLFF,TGCGCCAGCAGGACAGGCGGTGAAAAACTGTTTTTT
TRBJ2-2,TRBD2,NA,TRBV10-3,CAISDRLLAGGPTAGELFF,TGTGCCATCAGTGACCGTCTACTAGCGGGAGGGCCTACCGCCGGGGAGCTGTTTTTT
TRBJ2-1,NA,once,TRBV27,CASSSGRQYIDLGNEQFF,TGTGCCAGCAGTTCCGGCAGGCAATATATAGACCTCGGCAATGAGCAGTTCTTC
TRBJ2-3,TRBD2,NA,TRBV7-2,CASSLELAGSDTQYF,TGTGCCAGCAGCTTGGAACTAGCGGGATCGGATACGCAGTATTTT
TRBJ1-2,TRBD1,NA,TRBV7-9,CASSPSTGIGYTF,TGTGCCAGCAGCCCCTCGACAGGGATTGGCTACACCTTC
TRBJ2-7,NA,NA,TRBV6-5,CASRHQTYNYEQYF,TGTGCCAGCAGACACCAAACCTATAACTACGAGCAGTACTTC
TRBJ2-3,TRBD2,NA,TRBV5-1,CASSLGASGTSTDTQYF,TGCGCCAGCAGCTTAGGGGCTAGCGGGACTAGCACAGATACGCAGTATTTT
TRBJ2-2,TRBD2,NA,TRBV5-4,CASSLASGSRGGELFF,TGTGCCAGCAGCTTGGCTAGCGGGAGTCGTGGCGGGGAGCTGTTTTTT
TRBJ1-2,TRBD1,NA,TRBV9,CASGGQAFGYTF,TGTGCCAGCGGCGGACAGGCATTTGGCTACACCTTC
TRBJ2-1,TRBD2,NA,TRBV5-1,CASSPGLTSGISYNEQFF,TGCGCCAGCAGCCCAGGGCTGACTAGCGGGATATCCTACAATGAGCAGTTCTTC
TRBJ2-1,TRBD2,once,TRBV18,CASSPIAGGNYNEQFF,TGTGCCAGCTCACCAATTGCGGGAGGGAACTACAATGAGCAGTTCTTC